This record looks at one T cell receptor beta chain sequence and its context. No cognate antigen has been identified for it. No base quality values were provided; no much bigger clone lies one nucleotide off. Single viable CD3+CD4+CD8-CD45RO+ cells were sorted as memory CD4+ T cells on a FACSAria II. To determine CMV serostatus, a Roche Elecsys assay was used that detects serum IgG against CMV pp150, pp28, p38 and p52. Following thawing, total CD4+ T cells were enriched through positive selection using CD4 magnetic microbeads. Samples originated from another study that specifically interrogated the CD4+ T cell memory repertoire. Peripheral blood mononuclear cells were isolated and cryopreserved according to standard operating procedures, and serum was stored at -80 degrees C. The staining used CD3-PerCP (BW264/56), CD4-APC (RPA-T4), CD45RO-PE (UCHT1) and CD8-Pacific Orange (3B5) antibodies, and Sytox blue was used to exclude non-viable cells.

V lost 6 bases and J lost 8 bases; the stretch between them is 22 bases long. The CDR3, cysteine through phenylalanine, is 15 amino acids long. Of all the DNA, just the CDR3 is kept, 45 bases in frame from base 1. Based on the germline V gene, the CDR1 and CDR2 sequences are MDHEN and SYDVKM. This record comes from a study of memory CD4+ T cells and cytomegalovirus serostatus (dated by TCRdb to 2018 to 2020). With respect to the entire study: The cohort included about 33 healthy adults from Belgium, of whom 9 were CMV seropositive and approximately 24 were CMV seronegative. To replicate a published TCR-based CMV serostatus classifier, the researchers sequenced the CD4+ memory TCRbeta repertoires of a Belgian cohort whose cytomegalovirus serostatus was known. Findings and caveats that apply to the study as a whole: Among the approximately 160 previously reported CMV-associated TCRbeta sequences, 67 showed up in the CD4+ memory repertoires, with each one found in between one and five individuals. Only CD4+CD45RO+ memory cells were sequenced, unlike the original study, which covered naive and memory CD4+ and CD8+ populations. The results were interpreted as suggesting that the CMV-associated TCR signature is largely present in the CD4+ memory repertoire. The original-framework classifier achieved a median bootstrapped AUC of about 0.94 with a 95% CI of 0.76-1.00 on the Belgian cohort. For CMV serostatus prediction, a median bootstrapped AUC of 0.95 was reached with the original framework, and a median bootstrapped AUC of about 0.89 was reached with a US-trained random forest.

Genomic DNA was extracted from sorted cells with the Quick-DNA Microprep Kit. Amplification of TCRbeta DNA was done with the immunoSEQ hsTCRbeta kit, following the protocol from the manufacturer. An Illumina MiSeq instrument was used to sequence the TCRbeta libraries. In the source study's methods: Following removal of out-of-frame sequences, 2 million to 2.5 million distinct TCRbeta sequences were retained, with an average of around 70,000 per individual. Each individual was scored by the count of 150 to 200 previously reported CMV-associated TCRbeta sequences and the total productive distinct TCRbeta count. A beta-binomial model was reimplemented in Python, and scikit-learn random forests with default parameters were trained on data from the US cohort. On the Belgian cohort, classifier performance was reported as the median AUC, along with percentile confidence intervals, across 10,000 bootstrap iterations. The source is immuneACCESS, and TCRdb retained only in-frame sequences with V and J called. Part of the clones is not carried over; for the studies checked, unresolved V genes explain less than half of this, and the remainder is unexplained. Clone size and the V and J calls come from that table; the DNA yielded D and trimming. The sample yields approximately 61,000 clones; about three quarters were counted once. The top ten constitute around 0.58% of the sample.

Sequencing was done on a sample of memory CD4+ T cells from blood. The sequence is built from TRBV28 and TRBJ1-2; a weak D assignment points to TRBD1 (6 bases agree). The sequence was collected from an adult in good health and CMV-seronegative. Some clones in this sample may be carry-over from other donors' samples. Here is the DNA: TGTGCCAGCAGCTCCCACGGCAGGGGTATGCCGGGCTACACCTTC. It codes for CASSSHGRGMPGYTF.